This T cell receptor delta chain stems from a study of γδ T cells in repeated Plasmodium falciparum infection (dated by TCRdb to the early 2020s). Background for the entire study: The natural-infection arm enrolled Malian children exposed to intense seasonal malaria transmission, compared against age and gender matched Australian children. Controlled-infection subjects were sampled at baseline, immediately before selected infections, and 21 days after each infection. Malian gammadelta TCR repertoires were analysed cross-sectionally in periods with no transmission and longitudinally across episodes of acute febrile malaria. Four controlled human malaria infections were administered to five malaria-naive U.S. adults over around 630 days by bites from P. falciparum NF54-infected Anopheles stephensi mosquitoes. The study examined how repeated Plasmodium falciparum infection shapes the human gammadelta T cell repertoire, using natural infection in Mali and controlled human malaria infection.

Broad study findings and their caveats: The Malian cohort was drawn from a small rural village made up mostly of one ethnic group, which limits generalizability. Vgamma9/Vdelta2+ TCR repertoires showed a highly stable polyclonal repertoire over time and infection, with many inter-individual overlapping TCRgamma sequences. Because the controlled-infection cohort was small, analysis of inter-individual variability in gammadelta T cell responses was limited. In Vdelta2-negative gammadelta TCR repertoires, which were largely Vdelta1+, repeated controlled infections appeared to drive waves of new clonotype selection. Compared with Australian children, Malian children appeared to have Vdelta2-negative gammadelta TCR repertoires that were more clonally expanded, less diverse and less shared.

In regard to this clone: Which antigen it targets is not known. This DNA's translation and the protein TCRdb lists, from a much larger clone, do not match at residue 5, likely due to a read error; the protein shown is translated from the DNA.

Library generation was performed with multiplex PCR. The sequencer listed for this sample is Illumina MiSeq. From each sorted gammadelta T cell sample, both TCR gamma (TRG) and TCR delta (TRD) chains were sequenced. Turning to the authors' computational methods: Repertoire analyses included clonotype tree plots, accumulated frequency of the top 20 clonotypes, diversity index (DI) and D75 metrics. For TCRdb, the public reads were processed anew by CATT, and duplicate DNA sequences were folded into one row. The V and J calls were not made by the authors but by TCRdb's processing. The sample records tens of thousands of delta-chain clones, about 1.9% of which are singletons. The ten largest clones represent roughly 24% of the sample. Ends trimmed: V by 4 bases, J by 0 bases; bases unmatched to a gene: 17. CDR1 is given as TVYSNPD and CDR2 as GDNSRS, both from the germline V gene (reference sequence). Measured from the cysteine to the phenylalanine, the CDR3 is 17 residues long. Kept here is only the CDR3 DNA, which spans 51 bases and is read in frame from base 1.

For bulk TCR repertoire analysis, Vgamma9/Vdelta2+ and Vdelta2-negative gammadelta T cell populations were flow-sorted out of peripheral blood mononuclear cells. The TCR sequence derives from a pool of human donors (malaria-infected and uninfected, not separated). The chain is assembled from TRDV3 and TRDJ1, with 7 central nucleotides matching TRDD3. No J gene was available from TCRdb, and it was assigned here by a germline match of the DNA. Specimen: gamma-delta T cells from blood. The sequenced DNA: TGTGCCTCCGACTACCTCCTGGGGGTCCAGTACACCGATAAACTCATCTTT. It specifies CASDYLLGVQYTDKLIF.